What follows are 29 T cell receptor beta chains derived from one specimen sequenced in a study of blood T cells in healthy people across ages (dated by TCRdb to about 2015). Preparation of the library involved 5' RACE. These reads were obtained on an Illumina HiSeq 2500. The second PCR ran for about 7 to 11 cycles and used a J-beta primer mix along with a sample-barcoded 5' primer. TCRdb reanalyzed the raw reads on its own, using fastp at Q25 for trimming and MiXCR for clone calling, and kept in-frame beta chains. Merged by CDR3 protein, the rows form single entries marked with the most common genes and DNA. For this sample there are about 1 million distinct CDR3 sequences; 40% to 50% appear just once. Clones ranked in the top ten supply approximately 17% of the sample. Material for sequencing was blood. All receptors derive from a woman aged 60-75 years in good health.

The chain joins TRBV27 to TRBJ2-5; no definite D call. The germline V gene encodes CDR1 MNHEY and CDR2 SMNVEV (reference sequence). Between the trimmed V and J ends, which lost 2 bases and 5 bases, there was a span of 15 bases. The CDR3 has 15 amino acids. The CDR3 is CASSLGHPSWETQYF. The CDR3 nucleotides are TGTGCCAGCAGTTTAGGGCACCCGAGTTGGGAGACCCAGTACTTC.

The chain joins TRBV10-2 to TRBJ2-1; 9 bases align to TRBD2. The ends lost 6 bases at V and 7 bases at J; junction bases unmatched: 16. Germline values: CDR1 WSHSY, CDR2 SAAADI. This CDR3 has 17 amino acids. CDR3 protein: CASSGPDLAGVVNEQFF. As DNA, the CDR3 is TGCGCCAGCAGCGGGCCGGACTTAGCGGGAGTAGTGAATGAGCAGTTCTTC.

This clonotype was seen a handful of times. This rearrangement joins TRBV6-5 to TRBJ2-7, with 9 bases that match TRBD1. CDR1 MNHEY and CDR2 SVGAGI come from the germline V gene. Trimming at V came to 2 bases and at J to 4 bases, leaving 6 bases not matched to a gene. The CDR3 extends over 15 amino acids. The CDR3 DNA reads TGTGCCAGCAGTTACCAGACAGGGGGTTGGTACGAGCAGTACTTC. Translated, it gives CASSYQTGGWYEQYF.

The chain carries TRBV5-5 and TRBJ1-2; TRBD1 agrees at 9 bases. The V gene end was trimmed by 8 bases and the J gene end by 7 bases; junction bases not matched to a gene: 9. Germline lookup yields CDR1 SGHKS and CDR2 YYEKEE (reference sequence). The length of the CDR3 is 13 residues. CDR3 protein: CASQRDRGSGYTF. In nucleotides, the CDR3 is TGTGCCAGTCAGCGCGACAGGGGGTCTGGCTACACCTTC.

This clonotype came up many times. V gene TRBV4-2 combines with J gene TRBJ1-4, with 7 bases matching TRBD1. The J segment lost 8 bases and the V segment lost 4 bases, leaving 7 bases of the junction unmatched. Germline loops: CDR1 LGHNA, CDR2 YNFKEQ. The CDR3 consists of 14 residues. CDR3 protein: CASSLRQGGEKLFF. The CDR3 nucleotides read TGTGCCAGCAGCCTTAGACAGGGCGGAGAAAAACTGTTTTTT.

This chain links TRBV29-1 with TRBJ2-2; D not resolved. From germline, CDR1 is SQVTM and CDR2 ANQGSEA. The ends were cut back, 5 bases at V and 4 bases at J, with 8 bases in the middle. CDR3 length: 12 amino acids. The CDR3 sequence is CSVYWITGELFF. The CDR3 nucleotides read TGCAGCGTTTATTGGATCACCGGGGAGCTGTTTTTT.

The V gene is TRBV5-1, the J gene TRBJ2-5, with D tentatively TRBD1 or TRBD2 (5 bases each). CDR3 length equals 15 residues. V shed 4 bases and J shed 1 base, with 14 bases lying between them. Germline V gene sequence: CDR1 SGHRS, CDR2 YFSETQ. CDR3 DNA sequence: TGCGCCAGCAGCCCGGCGTGGGACCGCCAAGAGACCCAGTACTTC. It yields the protein CASSPAWDRQETQYF. Together with reference TRBV5-1 and TRBJ2-5, the CDR3 gives the full variable domain: KAGVTQTPRYLIKTRGQQVTLSCSPISGHRSVSWYQQTPGQGLQFLFEYFSETQRNKGNFPGRFSGRQFSNSRSEMNVSTLELGDSALYLCASSPAWDRQETQYFGPGTRLLVL.

J is TRBJ2-4 and V is TRBV12-3 or TRBV12-4; D is possibly TRBD2 (6 bases). The DNA end is a closer match to TRBJ2-7, so the J assignment may be wrong. This CDR3 region has 15 residues. CDR3 nucleotides: TGTGCCAGCAGTTTAGCGGCGGGAAAGGGCTACGAGCAGTACTTC. It translates to CASSLAAGKGYEQYF.

This chain joins TRBV29-1 and TRBJ2-5; a weak D match, TRBD1 (6 bases). CDR3 length equals 13 residues. The germline V gene has CDR1 SQVTM and CDR2 ANQGSEA. Trimming left V 6 bases short and J 1 base short, with 12 bases between. The CDR3 loop is CSVARDTQETQYF. In DNA, the CDR3 is TGCAGCGTCGCCCGGGACACCCAAGAGACCCAGTACTTC.

CDR3: CASSYSTPGGYGYTF. The DNA of the CDR3 is TGTGCCAGCAGTTACTCGACCCCAGGGGGCTATGGCTACACCTTC. The rearrangement uses TRBV6-6 and TRBJ1-2; TRBD1 aligns across 7 bases. Per germline, CDR1 MNHNY and CDR2 SVGAGI (reference sequence). The junction had 5 bases not matched to a gene; V was cut back by 0 bases and J by 4 bases. The CDR3 loop spans 15 amino acids.

CDR3 residues: CAISDWGGGMQPQHF. CDR3 coding DNA: TGTGCCATCAGTGATTGGGGGGGCGGAATGCAGCCCCAGCATTTT. The J gene is TRBJ1-5, the V gene TRBV10-3, with D maybe TRBD1 (6 bases). CDR3 length: 15 residues. Germline CDR1 and CDR2: ENHRY and SYGVKD. V was cut by 3 bases and J by 7 bases, with 16 bases left in between.

V is TRBV19 and J is TRBJ1-2; TRBD1 aligns across 9 bases. Trimming took 10 bases from V and 1 from J; bases not matched to a gene: 4. CDR3 length: 13 residues. Germline V gene sequence: CDR1 LNHDA, CDR2 SQIVND (reference sequence). CDR3 sequence reads: CATGDRVNYGYTF. Here the CDR3 DNA reads TGTGCCACTGGGGACAGGGTTAACTATGGCTACACCTTC.

The J gene is TRBJ2-1, the V gene TRBV10-3; 9 nucleotides agree with TRBD2. V gave up 7 bases and J gave up 2 bases; unmatched junction bases: 6. Germline V gene lookup returns CDR1 ENHRY and CDR2 SYGVKD. The CDR3 covers 15 residues. CDR3 DNA sequence: TGTGCCATCAAGCTGACTAGCGGCGCCTACAATGAGCAGTTCTTC. This sequence encodes CAIKLTSGAYNEQFF.

Concerning this clonotype itself: A junction boundary mismatches the germline segment, possibly from a read error. This sequence joins TRBV7-8 and TRBJ2-1, with 10 positions matching TRBD2. This CDR3 has 15 amino acids. The germline CDR1 and CDR2 sequences are SGHVS and FQNEAQ. CDR3 loop: CASNDSGRSNNKQFF. CDR3 in DNA: TGTGCCAGCAACGATAGCGGGAGGTCTAACAATAAGCAGTTCTTC.

This clonotype has only a few counts. The J gene is TRBJ2-1, the V gene TRBV3-1; D is ambiguous. V was pared by 1 base and J by 0 bases, with 7 bases between. The CDR3 sequence is 15 residues long. Per the germline V gene, CDR1 is LGHDT and CDR2 is YNNKEL (reference sequence). In DNA, the CDR3 is TGTGCCAGCAGCCAAGCCGGAAGCTCCTACAATGAGCAGTTCTTC. This translates into CASSQAGSSYNEQFF.

This clonotype was recorded only once. This chain joins TRBV12-3 or TRBV12-4 and TRBJ1-5; D is unclear. V lost 3 bases to trimming and J lost 3 bases, with 9 bases between them. The CDR3 spans 14 residues. CDR3 coding DNA: TGTGCCAGCAGTTTGGGGTTGCACAATCAGCCCCAGCATTTT. Its translation is CASSLGLHNQPQHF.

The chain uses TRBV12-3 or TRBV12-4 and TRBJ2-5; D call uncertain. The J call may not be correct, given that the DNA end is closer to TRBJ2-7. This CDR3 contains 12 residues. CDR3 protein: CASSPNPREQYF. In nucleotides, the CDR3 is TGTGCCAGCAGTCCAAATCCCCGCGAGCAGTACTTC.

This sequence joins TRBV7-8 and TRBJ1-2; no clear D gene. CDR3 length: 14 residues. CDR1 and CDR2 (germline): SGHVS, FQNEAQ. V lost 5 bases and J 4 bases, leaving 14 bases between the germline ends. The CDR3 DNA reads TGTGCCAGCAGCGTAGATAGACTACCCTATGGCTACACCTTC. This encodes CASSVDRLPYGYTF. Full variable domain (remainder filled in from reference TRBV7-8 and TRBJ1-2): GAGVSQSPRYKVAKRGQDVALRCDPISGHVSLFWYQQALGQGPEFLTYFQNEAQLDKSGLPSDRFFAERPEGSVSTLKIQRTQQEDSAVYLCASSVDRLPYGYTFGSGTRLTVV.

This clonotype has a handful of counts. The chain joins TRBV20-1 to TRBJ2-7, with unresolved D. The CDR3 loop spans 13 amino acids. The ends were cut back, 6 bases at V and 1 base at J, with 13 bases in the middle. The germline CDR1 and CDR2 sequences are DFQATT and SNEGSKA (reference sequence). In nucleotides, the CDR3 is TGCAGTGCCTCGACACCCCCGTCCTACGAGCAGTACTTC. This codes for CSASTPPSYEQYF.

The rearrangement uses TRBV6-6 and TRBJ1-4; no firm D call. CDR1 MNHNY and CDR2 SVGAGI come from the germline V gene (reference sequence). This CDR3 spans 13 amino acids. Trimming shortened V by 2 bases and J by 7 bases, and 8 bases separated the two germline ends. The chain's CDR3 is CASSYPQTEKLFF. In DNA form, the CDR3 reads TGTGCCAGCAGTTACCCCCAGACTGAAAAACTGTTTTTT.

The chain couples TRBV25-1 to TRBJ2-3; unclear D gene. The CDR3 runs to 11 residues. Germline CDR1 is MGHDK and CDR2 is SYGVNS. V shed 10 bases and J shed 2 bases, with 7 bases lying between them. In nucleotides, the CDR3 is TGTGCCACAGCACTCACAGATACGCAGTATTTT. Protein sequence: CATALTDTQYF.

In DNA, the CDR3 is TGTGCCAGCAGCGCTTTAGCGGGGGCAACCTACGAGCAGTACTTC. This sequence encodes CASSALAGATYEQYF. V gene TRBV9 combines with J gene TRBJ2-7, with 9 bases that match TRBD2. The CDR3 length is 15 residues. Germline loops: CDR1 SGDLS, CDR2 YYNGEE. V lost 3 bases, J lost 2 bases, and 6 bases stayed unmatched.

The chain has TRBV12-3 or TRBV12-4 and TRBJ2-3, with D unclear. V gave up 6 bases and J gave up 2 bases, with 12 bases separating them. The CDR3 spans 14 residues. The CDR3 here is CASSPRSVTDTQYF. CDR3 nucleotide sequence: TGTGCCAGCAGCCCGAGGTCTGTCACAGATACGCAGTATTTT.

This clonotype was counted a few times. The chain joins TRBV28 to TRBJ2-5; possible D gene TRBD1, 5 bases. CDR1 is MDHEN, CDR2 SYDVKM, per germline. The CDR3 contains 14 residues. V lost 5 bases, J lost 4 bases, and 14 bases lay in between. This CDR3 reads CASSLFGRGETQYF. The CDR3 DNA reads as TGTGCCAGCAGTCTCTTCGGAAGGGGAGAGACCCAGTACTTC.

This clonotype was observed a few times. The chain joins TRBV6-5 to TRBJ2-3, with 12 bases identical to TRBD1. The germline V gene encodes CDR1 MNHEY and CDR2 SVGAGI. The CDR3 consists of 19 residues. J lost 2 bases, V lost 0 bases, and 9 bases had no gene match. In nucleotides, the CDR3 is TGTGCCAGCAGTTACTCTGGGACAGGGGGCTATCTTCACACAGATACGCAGTATTTT. This translates into CASSYSGTGGYLHTDTQYF.

The chain links TRBV18 to TRBJ2-6; TRBD2 agrees at 14 bases. The CDR3 is 21 residues long. Germline CDR1 is KGHSH and CDR2 is LQKENI. The V segment lost 3 bases and the J segment 1 base; nucleotides outside the gene matches: 11. This CDR3 reads CASSPMGTSGSTSSGANVLTF. DNA of the CDR3: TGTGCCAGCTCACCGATGGGGACTAGCGGGAGTACTTCATCTGGGGCCAACGTCCTGACTTTC.

With respect to this clonotype: An end of the junction does not agree with germline; a read error may underlie this. The chain recombines TRBV27 with TRBJ2-1; 12 nucleotides agree with TRBD2. CDR1 is MNHEY and CDR2 is SMNVEV in the germline V gene (reference sequence). CDR3 length: 17 residues. The CDR3 spells CASNLALSSGRVNEQFF. The CDR3 coding sequence is TGTGCCAGCAATTTAGCCCTCTCTAGCGGGAGGGTCAATGAGCAGTTCTTC.

This clonotype was detected a few times. This chain connects TRBV11-2 to TRBJ2-2; unclear D gene. CDR1 SGHAT and CDR2 FQNNGV come from the germline V gene. CDR3 length: 15 amino acids. The V and J ends lost 5 bases and 0 bases respectively, with 10 bases between them. CDR3 region: CASSEAIANTGELFF. Here the CDR3 DNA reads TGTGCCAGCAGCGAAGCGATCGCGAACACCGGGGAGCTGTTTTTT.

This clonotype was counted at least ten times. The CDR3 region is CASSLSSGTYEQYF. The CDR3 DNA is TGTGCCAGCAGTTTGTCTAGCGGGACCTACGAGCAGTACTTC. This rearrangement joins TRBV27 to TRBJ2-7; 9 positions agree with TRBD2. With V trimmed by 3 bases and J by 2 bases, 2 bases remained unmatched. The CDR3 runs to 14 residues. Germline V lookup: CDR1 MNHEY, CDR2 SMNVEV (reference sequence).